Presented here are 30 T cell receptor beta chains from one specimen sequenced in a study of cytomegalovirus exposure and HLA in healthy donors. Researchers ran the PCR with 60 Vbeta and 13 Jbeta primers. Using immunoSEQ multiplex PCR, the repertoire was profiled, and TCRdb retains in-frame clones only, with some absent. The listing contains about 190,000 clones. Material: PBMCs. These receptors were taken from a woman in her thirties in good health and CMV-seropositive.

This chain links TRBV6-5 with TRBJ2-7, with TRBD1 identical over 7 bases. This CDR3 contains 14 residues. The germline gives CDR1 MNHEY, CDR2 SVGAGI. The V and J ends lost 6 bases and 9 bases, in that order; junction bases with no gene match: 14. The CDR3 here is CASSSQTGSRSQYF. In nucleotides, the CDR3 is TGTGCCAGCAGCAGCCAGACAGGGTCCCGTTCGCAGTACTTC.

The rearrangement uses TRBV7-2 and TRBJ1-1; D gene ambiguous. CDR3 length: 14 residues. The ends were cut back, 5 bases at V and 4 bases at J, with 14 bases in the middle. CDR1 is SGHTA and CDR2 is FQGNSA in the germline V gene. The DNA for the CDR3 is TGTGCCAGCAGCACGAGGCCAGCAAGCACTGAAGCTTTCTTT. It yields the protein CASSTRPASTEAFF. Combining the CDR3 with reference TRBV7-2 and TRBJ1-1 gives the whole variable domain GAGVSQSPSNKVTEKGKDVELRCDPISGHTALYWYRQSLGQGLEFLIYFQGNSAPDKSGLPSDRFSAERTGGSVSTLTIQRTQQEDSAVYLCASSTRPASTEAFFGQGTRLTVV.

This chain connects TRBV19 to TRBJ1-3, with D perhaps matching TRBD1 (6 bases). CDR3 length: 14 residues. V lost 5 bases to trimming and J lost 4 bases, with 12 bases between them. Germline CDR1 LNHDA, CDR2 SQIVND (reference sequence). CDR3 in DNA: TGTGCCAGTAGTGCCCAGGGGATCGGAAACACCATATATTTT. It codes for CASSAQGIGNTIYF.

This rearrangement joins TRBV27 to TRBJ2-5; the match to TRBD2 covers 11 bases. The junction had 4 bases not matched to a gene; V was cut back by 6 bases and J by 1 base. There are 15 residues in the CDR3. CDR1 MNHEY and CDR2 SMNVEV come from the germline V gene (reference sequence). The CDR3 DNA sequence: TGTGCCAGCAGCCGTGGGACTAGCGGCCAAGAGACCCAGTACTTC. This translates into CASSRGTSGQETQYF.

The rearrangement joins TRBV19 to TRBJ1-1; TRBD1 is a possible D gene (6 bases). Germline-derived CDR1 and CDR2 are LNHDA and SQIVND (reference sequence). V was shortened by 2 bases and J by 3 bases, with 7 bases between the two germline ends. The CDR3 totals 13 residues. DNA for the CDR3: TGTGCCAGTAGTATACAGGGGTACACTGAAGCTTTCTTT. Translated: CASSIQGYTEAFF.

The CDR3 region is CASRPGTDSPLHF. The DNA for the CDR3 is TGCGCCAGCAGGCCCGGGACTGATTCACCCCTCCACTTT. The chain combines TRBV5-1 with TRBJ1-6; D is perhaps TRBD1 (5 bases). The CDR3 runs to 13 residues. Looked up from germline, CDR1 is SGHRS and CDR2 is YFSETQ. The ends were cut back, 5 bases at V and 8 bases at J, with 11 bases in the middle.

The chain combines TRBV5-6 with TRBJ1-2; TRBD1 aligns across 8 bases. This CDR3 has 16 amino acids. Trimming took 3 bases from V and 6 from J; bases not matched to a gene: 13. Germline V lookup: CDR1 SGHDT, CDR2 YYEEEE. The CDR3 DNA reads TGTGCCAGCAGCTCCACTTTCATAGGACAGGGTCATGGCTACACCTTC. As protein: CASSSTFIGQGHGYTF.

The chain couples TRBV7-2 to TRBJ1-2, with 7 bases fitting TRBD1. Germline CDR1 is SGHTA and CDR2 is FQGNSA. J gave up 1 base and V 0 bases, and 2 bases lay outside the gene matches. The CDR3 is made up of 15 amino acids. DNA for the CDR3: TGTGCCAGCAGCTTAGCTGCAGGGGGTAACTATGGCTACACCTTC. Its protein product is CASSLAAGGNYGYTF.

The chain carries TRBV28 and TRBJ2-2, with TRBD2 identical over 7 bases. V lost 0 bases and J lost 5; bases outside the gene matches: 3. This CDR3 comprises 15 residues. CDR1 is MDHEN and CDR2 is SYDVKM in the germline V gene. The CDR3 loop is CASSLWGEGTGELFF. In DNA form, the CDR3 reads TGTGCCAGCAGTTTATGGGGGGAGGGGACCGGGGAGCTGTTTTTT.

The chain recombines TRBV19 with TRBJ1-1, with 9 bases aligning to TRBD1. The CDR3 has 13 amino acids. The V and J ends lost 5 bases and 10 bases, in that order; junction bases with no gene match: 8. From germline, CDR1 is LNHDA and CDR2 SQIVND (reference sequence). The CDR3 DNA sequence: TGTGCCAGTAGTCCGAGGACAGGGGAGGGAGCTTTCTTT. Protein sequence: CASSPRTGEGAFF. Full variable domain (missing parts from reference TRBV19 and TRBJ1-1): DGGITQSPKYLFRKEGQNVTLSCEQNLNHDAMYWYRQDPGQGLRLIYYSQIVNDFQKGDIAEGYSVSREKKESFPLTVTSAQKNPTAFYLCASSPRTGEGAFFGQGTRLTVV.

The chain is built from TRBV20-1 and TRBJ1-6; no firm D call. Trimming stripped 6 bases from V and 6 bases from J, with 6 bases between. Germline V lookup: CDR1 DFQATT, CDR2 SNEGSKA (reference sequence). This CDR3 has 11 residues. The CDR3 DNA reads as TGCAGTGCAAACAGTAATTCACCCCTCCACTTT. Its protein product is CSANSNSPLHF.

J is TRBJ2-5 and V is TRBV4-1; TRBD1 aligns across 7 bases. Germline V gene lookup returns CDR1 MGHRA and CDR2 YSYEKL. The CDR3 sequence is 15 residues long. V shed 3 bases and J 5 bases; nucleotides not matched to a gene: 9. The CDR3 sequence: CASSHTGTASETQYF. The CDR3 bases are TGCGCCAGCAGCCATACCGGGACAGCAAGCGAGACCCAGTACTTC.

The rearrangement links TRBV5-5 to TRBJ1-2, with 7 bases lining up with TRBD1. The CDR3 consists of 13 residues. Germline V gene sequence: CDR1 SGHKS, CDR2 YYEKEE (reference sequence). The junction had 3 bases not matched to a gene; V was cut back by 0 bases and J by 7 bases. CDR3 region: CASSLGQGGGYTF. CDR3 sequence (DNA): TGTGCCAGCAGCTTGGGACAGGGAGGTGGCTACACCTTC.

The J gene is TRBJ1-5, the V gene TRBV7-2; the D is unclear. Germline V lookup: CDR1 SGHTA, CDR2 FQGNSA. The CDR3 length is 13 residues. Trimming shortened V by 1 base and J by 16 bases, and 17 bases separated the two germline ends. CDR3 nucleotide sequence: TGTGCCAGCAGCTTAGTATTGGAACAGAGAGCCCATTTT. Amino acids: CASSLVLEQRAHF.

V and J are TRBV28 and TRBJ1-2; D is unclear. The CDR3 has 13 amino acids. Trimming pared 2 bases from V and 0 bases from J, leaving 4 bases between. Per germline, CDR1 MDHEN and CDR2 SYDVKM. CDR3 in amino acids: CASSLTANYGYTF. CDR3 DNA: TGTGCCAGCAGTTTAACAGCTAACTATGGCTACACCTTC.

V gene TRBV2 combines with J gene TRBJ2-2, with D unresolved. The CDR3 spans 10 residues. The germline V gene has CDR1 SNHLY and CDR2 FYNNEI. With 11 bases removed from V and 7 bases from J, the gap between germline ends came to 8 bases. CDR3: CAVYRGELFF. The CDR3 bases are TGTGCCGTCTACCGCGGGGAGCTGTTTTTT.

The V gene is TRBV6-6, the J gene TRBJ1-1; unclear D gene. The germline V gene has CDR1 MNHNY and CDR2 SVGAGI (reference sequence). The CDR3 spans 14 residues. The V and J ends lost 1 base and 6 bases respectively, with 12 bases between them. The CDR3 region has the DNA TGTGCCAGCAGTTACTATACTCGAGGCTCTGAAGCTTTCTTT. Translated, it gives CASSYYTRGSEAFF.

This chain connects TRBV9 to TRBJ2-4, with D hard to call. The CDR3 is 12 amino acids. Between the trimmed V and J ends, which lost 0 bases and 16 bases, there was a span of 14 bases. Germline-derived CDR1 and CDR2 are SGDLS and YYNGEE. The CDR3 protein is CASSVGVGQRYF. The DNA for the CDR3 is TGTGCCAGCAGCGTAGGGGTCGGCCAGCGTTACTTC.

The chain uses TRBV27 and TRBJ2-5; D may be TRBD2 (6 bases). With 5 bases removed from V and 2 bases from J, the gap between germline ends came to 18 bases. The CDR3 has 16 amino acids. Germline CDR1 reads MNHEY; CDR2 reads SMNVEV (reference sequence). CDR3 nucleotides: TGTGCCAGCAGTATTCCCGGACGGGAGATACAAGAGACCCAGTACTTC. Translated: CASSIPGREIQETQYF.

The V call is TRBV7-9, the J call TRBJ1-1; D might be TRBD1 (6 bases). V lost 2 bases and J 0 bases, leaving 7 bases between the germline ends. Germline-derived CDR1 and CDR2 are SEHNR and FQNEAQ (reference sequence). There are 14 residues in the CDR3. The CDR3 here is CASSLNRVNTEAFF. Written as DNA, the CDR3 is TGTGCCAGCAGCTTAAACAGGGTGAACACTGAAGCTTTCTTT.

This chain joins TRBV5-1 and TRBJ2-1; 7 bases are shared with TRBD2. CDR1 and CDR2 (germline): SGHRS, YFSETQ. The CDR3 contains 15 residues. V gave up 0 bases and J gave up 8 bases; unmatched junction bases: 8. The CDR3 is CASSLDPAGSYEQFF. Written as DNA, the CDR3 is TGCGCCAGCAGCTTGGACCCAGCGGGAAGCTATGAGCAGTTCTTC.

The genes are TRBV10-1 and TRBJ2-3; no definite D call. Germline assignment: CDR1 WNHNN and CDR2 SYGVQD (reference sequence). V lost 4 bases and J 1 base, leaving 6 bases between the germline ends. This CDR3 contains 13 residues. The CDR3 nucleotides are TGCGCCAGCAGTGGACACCGCACAGATACGCAGTATTTT. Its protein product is CASSGHRTDTQYF.

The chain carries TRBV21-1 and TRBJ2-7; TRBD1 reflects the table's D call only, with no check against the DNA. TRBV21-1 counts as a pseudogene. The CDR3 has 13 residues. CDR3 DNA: TGTGCCAGCACCGACAGGGGGCGCGACGAGCAGTACTTC. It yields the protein CASTDRGRDEQYF.

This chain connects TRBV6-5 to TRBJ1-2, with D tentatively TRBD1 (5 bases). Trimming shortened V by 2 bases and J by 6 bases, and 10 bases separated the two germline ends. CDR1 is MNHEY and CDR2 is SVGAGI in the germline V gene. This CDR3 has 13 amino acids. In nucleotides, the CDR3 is TGTGCCAGCAGTTACCAGGGATTGGATGGCTACACCTTC. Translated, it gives CASSYQGLDGYTF.

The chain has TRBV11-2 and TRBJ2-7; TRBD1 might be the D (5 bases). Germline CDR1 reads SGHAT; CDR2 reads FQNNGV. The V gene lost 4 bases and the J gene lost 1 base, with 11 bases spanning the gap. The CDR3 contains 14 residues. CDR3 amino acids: CASSWAAGSYEQYF. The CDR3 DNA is TGTGCCAGCAGCTGGGCCGCAGGGTCCTACGAGCAGTACTTC. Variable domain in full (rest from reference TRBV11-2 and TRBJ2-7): EAGVAQSPRYKIIEKRQSVAFWCNPISGHATLYWYQQILGQGPKLLIQFQNNGVVDDSQLPKDRFSAERLKGVDSTLKIQPAKLEDSAVYLCASSWAAGSYEQYFGPGTRLTVT.

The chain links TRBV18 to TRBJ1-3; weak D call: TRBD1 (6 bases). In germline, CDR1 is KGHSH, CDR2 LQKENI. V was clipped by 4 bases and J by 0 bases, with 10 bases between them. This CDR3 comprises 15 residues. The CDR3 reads CASSRYRDSGNTIYF. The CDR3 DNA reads TGTGCCAGCTCACGTTACAGGGACTCTGGAAACACCATATATTTT.

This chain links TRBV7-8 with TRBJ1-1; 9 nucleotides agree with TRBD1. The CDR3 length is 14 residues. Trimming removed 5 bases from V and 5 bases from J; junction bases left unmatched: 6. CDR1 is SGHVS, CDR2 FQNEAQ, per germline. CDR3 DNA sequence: TGTGCCAGCAGCCCACAGGGGGCAAGGACTGAAGCTTTCTTT. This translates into CASSPQGARTEAFF.

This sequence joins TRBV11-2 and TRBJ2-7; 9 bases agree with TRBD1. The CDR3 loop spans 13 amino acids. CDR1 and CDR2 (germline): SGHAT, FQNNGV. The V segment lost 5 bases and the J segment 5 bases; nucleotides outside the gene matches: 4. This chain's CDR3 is CASSPGQGNEQYF. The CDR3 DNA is TGTGCCAGCAGCCCCGGACAGGGGAACGAGCAGTACTTC.

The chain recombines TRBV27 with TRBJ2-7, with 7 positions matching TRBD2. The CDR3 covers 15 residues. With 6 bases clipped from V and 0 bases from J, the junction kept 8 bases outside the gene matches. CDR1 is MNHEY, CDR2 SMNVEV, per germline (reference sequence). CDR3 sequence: CASSKRGLSSYEQYF. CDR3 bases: TGTGCCAGCAGCAAGCGGGGCCTGAGCTCCTACGAGCAGTACTTC.

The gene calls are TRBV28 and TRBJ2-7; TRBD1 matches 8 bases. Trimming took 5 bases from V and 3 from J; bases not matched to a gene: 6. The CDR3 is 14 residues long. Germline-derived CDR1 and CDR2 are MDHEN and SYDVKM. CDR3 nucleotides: TGTGCCAGCAGTCCAACAGGGGGGAACTACGAGCAGTACTTC. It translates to CASSPTGGNYEQYF.